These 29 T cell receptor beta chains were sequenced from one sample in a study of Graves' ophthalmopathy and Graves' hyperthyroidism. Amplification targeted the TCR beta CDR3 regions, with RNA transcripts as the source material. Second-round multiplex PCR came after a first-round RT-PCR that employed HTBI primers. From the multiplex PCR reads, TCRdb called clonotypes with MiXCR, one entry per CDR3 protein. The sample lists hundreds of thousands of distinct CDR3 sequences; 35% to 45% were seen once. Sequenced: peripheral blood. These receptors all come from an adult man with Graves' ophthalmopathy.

The CDR3 loop reads CASSQEGRAVETQYF. In DNA form, the CDR3 reads TGCGCCAGCAGCCAAGAGGGCCGGGCAGTGGAGACCCAGTACTTC. This sequence joins TRBV4-3 and TRBJ2-5; no reliable D call. Germline assignment: CDR1 LGHNA and CDR2 YSLEER. Trimming cost V 0 bases and J 5 bases, with 13 bases left between them. The CDR3 runs to 15 residues.

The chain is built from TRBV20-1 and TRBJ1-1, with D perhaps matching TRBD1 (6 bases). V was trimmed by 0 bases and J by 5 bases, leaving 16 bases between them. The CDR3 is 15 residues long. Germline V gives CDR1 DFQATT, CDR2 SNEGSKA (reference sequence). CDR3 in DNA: TGCAGTGCTAGAGAGTCCACAGGGCGCTATACTGAAGCTTTCTTT. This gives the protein CSARESTGRYTEAFF.

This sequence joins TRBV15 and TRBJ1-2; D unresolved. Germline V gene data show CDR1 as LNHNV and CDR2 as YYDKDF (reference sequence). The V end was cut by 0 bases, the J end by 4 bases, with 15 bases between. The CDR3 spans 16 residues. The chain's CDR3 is CATSRDNWRQPYGYTF. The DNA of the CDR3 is TGTGCCACCAGCAGAGATAATTGGCGACAACCCTATGGCTACACCTTC.

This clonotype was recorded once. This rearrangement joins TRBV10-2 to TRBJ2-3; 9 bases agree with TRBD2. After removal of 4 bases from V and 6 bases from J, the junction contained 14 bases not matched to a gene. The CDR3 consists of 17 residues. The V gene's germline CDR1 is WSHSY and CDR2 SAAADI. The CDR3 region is CASSGLSPGLASDTQYF. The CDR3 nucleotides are TGCGCCAGCAGTGGCCTTTCTCCGGGACTAGCTAGTGATACGCAGTATTTT.

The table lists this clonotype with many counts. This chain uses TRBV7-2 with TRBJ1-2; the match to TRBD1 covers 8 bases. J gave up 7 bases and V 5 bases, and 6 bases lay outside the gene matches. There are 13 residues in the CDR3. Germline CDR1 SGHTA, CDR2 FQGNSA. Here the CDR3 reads CASSVDRVVGYTF. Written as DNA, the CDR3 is TGTGCCAGCAGCGTGGACAGGGTAGTTGGCTACACCTTC.

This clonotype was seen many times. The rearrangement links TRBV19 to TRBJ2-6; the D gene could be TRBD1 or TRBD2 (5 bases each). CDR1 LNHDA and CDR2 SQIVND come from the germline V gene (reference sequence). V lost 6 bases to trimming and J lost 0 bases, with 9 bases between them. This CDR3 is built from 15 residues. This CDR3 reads CASRPGSSGANVLTF. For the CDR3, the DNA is TGTGCCAGTAGGCCAGGGAGCTCTGGGGCCAACGTCCTGACTTTC.

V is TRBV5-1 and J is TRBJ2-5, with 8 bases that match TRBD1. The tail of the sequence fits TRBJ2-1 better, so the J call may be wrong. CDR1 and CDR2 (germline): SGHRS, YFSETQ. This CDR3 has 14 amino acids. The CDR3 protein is CASSLSQGADEQFF. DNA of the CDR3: TGCGCCAGCAGCTTGAGTCAGGGGGCGGATGAGCAGTTCTTC.

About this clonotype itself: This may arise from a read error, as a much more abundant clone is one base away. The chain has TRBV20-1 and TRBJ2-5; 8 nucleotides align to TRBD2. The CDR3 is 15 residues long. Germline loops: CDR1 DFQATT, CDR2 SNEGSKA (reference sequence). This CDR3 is CSASRSGGFQETRYF. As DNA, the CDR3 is TGCAGTGCTAGTAGGAGCGGGGGCTTCCAAGAGACCCGGTACTTC.

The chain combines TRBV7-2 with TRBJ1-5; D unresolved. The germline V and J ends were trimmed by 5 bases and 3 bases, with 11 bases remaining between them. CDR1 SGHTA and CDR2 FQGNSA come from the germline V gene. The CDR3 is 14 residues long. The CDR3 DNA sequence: TGTGCCAGCAGCCAACGGGGTCACAATCAGCCCCAGCATTTT. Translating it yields CASSQRGHNQPQHF.

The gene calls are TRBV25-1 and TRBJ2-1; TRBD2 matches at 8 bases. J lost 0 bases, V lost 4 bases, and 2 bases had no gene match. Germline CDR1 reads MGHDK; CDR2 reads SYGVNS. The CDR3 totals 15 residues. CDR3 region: CASSASGSSYNEQFF. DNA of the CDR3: TGTGCCAGCAGTGCGAGCGGGAGCTCCTACAATGAGCAGTTCTTC.

CDR3 sequence: CASSQVRGGSALHF. CDR3 sequence (DNA): TGTGCCAGCAGCCAAGTGCGGGGGGGGTCGGCCCTCCACTTT. The J gene is TRBJ1-6, the V gene TRBV14; possibly TRBD1 for D (5 bases). The CDR3 runs 14 residues. Per the germline V gene, CDR1 is SGHDN and CDR2 is FVKESK. V shed 1 base and J shed 14 bases, with 15 bases lying between them.

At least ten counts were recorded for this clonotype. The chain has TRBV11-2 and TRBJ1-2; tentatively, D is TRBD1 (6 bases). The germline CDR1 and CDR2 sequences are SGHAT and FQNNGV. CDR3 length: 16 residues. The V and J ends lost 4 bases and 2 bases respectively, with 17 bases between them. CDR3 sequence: CASSSLRDNENYGYTF. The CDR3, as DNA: TGTGCCAGCAGCTCCCTCCGGGACAACGAAAACTATGGCTACACCTTC.

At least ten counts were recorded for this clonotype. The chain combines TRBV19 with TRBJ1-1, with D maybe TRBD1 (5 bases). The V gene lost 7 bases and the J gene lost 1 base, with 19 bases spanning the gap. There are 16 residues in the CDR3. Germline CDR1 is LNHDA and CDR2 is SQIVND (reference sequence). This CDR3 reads CASTPTTSGQNTEAFF. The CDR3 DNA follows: TGTGCCAGTACTCCGACAACCTCGGGGCAGAACACTGAAGCTTTCTTT. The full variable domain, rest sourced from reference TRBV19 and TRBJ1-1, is DGGITQSPKYLFRKEGQNVTLSCEQNLNHDAMYWYRQDPGQGLRLIYYSQIVNDFQKGDIAEGYSVSREKKESFPLTVTSAQKNPTAFYLCASTPTTSGQNTEAFFGQGTRLTVV.

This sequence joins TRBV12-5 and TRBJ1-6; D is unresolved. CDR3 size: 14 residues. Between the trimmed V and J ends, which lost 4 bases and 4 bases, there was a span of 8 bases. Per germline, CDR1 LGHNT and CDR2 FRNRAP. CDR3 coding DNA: TGTGCTAGTGGTTCGGATCTTTATAATTCACCCCTCCACTTT. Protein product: CASGSDLYNSPLHF.

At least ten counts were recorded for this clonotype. The CDR3 coding sequence is TGTGCCAGCAGCCTGCAGAAGAACACCGGGGAGCTGTTTTTT. Residues: CASSLQKNTGELFF. The J gene is TRBJ2-2, the V gene TRBV7-3; D gene ambiguous. This CDR3 has 14 residues. Germline CDR1 SGHTA, CDR2 FQGTGA. Trimming pared 5 bases from V and 1 base from J, leaving 8 bases between.

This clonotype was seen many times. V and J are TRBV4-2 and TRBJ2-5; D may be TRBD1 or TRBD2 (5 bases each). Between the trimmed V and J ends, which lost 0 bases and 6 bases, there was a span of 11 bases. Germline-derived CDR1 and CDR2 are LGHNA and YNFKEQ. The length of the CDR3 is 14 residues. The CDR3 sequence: CASSQDVEGQTQYF. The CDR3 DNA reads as TGTGCCAGCAGCCAAGACGTCGAGGGACAGACCCAGTACTTC.

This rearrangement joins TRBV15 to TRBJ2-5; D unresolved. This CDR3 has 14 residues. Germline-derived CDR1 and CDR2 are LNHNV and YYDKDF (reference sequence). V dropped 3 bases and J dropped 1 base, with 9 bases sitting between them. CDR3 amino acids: CATSRVEPQETQYF. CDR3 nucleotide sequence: TGTGCCACCAGCAGGGTGGAGCCCCAAGAGACCCAGTACTTC.

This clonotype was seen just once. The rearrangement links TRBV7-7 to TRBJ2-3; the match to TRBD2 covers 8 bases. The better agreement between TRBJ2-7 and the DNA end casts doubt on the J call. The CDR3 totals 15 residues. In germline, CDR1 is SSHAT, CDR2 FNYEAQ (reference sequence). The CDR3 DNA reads TGTGCCAGCAGCCCAGCGGGAGTCAGCACAGATACGCAGTACTTC. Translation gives CASSPAGVSTDTQYF.

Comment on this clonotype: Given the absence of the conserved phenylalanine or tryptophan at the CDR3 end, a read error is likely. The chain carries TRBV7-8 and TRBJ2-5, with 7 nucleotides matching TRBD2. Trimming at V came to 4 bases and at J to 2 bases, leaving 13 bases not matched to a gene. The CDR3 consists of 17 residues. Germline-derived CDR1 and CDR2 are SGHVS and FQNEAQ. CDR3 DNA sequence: TGTGCCAGCAGCTACTCCGGGGCTAGCGGAGTACAAGAGACCCAGTACGTC. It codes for CASSYSGASGVQETQYV.

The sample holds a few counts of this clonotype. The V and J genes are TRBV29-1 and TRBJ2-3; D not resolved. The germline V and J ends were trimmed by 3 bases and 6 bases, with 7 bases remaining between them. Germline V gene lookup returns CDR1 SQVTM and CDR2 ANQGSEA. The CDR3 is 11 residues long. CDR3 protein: CSVDRTDTQYF. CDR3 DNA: TGCAGCGTTGACAGGACGGATACGCAGTATTTT.

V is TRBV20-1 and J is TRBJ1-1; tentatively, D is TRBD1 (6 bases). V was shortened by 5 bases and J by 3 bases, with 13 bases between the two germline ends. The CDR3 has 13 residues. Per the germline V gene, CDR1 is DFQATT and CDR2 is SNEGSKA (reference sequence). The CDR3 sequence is CSAPTGLDTEAFF. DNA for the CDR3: TGCAGTGCTCCCACAGGGCTGGACACTGAAGCTTTCTTT.

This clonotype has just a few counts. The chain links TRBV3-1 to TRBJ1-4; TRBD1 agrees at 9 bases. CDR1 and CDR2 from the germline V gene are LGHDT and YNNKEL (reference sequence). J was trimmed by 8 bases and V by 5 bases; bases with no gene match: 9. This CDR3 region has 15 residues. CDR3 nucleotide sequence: TGTGCCAGCAGCTCTCGGACAGGGGAGGTGGAAAAACTGTTTTTT. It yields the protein CASSSRTGEVEKLFF.

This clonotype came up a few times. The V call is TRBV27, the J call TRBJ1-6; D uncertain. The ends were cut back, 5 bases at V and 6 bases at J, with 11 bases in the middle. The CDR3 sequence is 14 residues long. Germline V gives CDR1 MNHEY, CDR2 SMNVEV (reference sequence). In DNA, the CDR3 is TGTGCCAGCAGTAGTCACCTCATTAATTCACCCCTCCACTTT. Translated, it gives CASSSHLINSPLHF.

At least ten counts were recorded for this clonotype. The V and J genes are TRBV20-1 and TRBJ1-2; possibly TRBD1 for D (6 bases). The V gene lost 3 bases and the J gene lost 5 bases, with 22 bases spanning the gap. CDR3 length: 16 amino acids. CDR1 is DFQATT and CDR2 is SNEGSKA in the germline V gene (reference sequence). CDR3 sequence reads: CSARNRDTLLGYGYTF. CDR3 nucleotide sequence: TGCAGTGCTAGGAACCGGGACACCCTACTGGGGTATGGCTACACCTTC.

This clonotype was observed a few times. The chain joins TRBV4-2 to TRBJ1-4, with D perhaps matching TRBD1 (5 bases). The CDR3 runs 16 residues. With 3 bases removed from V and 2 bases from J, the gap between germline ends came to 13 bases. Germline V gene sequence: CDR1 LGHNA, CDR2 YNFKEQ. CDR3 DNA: TGTGCCAGCAGCCAGGGGCAGACAGTGACTAATGAAAAACTGTTTTTT. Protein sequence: CASSQGQTVTNEKLFF.

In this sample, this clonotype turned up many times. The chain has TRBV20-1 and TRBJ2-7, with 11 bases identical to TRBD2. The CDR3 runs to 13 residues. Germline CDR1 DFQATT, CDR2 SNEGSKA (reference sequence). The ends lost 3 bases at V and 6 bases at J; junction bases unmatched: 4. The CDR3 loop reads CSARLAGGGEQYF. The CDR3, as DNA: TGCAGTGCTAGGCTAGCGGGAGGTGGCGAGCAGTACTTC.

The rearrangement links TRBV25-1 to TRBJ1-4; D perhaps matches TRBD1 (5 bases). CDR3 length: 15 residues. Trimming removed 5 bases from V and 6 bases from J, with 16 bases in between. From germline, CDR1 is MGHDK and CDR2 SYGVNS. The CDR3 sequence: CASSLLTGAYEKLFF. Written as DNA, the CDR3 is TGTGCCAGCAGTCTCCTGACTGGGGCCTATGAAAAACTGTTTTTT.

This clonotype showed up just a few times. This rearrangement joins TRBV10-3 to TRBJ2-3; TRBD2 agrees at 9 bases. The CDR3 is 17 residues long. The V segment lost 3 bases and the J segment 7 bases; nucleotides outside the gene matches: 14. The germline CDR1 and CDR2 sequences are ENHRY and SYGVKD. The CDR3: CAISDQSGGGVWYTQYF. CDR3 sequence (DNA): TGTGCCATCAGTGATCAGAGCGGCGGGGGGGTCTGGTATACGCAGTATTTT.

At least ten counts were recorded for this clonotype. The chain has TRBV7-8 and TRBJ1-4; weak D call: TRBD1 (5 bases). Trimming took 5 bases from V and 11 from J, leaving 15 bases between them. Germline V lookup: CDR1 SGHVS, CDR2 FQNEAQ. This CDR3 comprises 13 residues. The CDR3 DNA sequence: TGTGCCAGCAGCCCCCTTGAAGGGGAGAAACTGTTTTTT. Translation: CASSPLEGEKLFF. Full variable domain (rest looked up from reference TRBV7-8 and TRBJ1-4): GAGVSQSPRYKVAKRGQDVALRCDPISGHVSLFWYQQALGQGPEFLTYFQNEAQLDKSGLPSDRFFAERPEGSVSTLKIQRTQQEDSAVYLCASSPLEGEKLFFGSGTQLSVL.